The 9 T cell receptor beta chains below were found in one sample sequenced in a study of blood T cell repertoires in COVID-19. The assay was immunoSEQ multiplex PCR, and TCRdb's table has in-frame clones only and misses some. Seen here are about 45,000 clones, about 86% observed once, and the top ten hold around 8.5%. Sequenced: peripheral blood. The receptors stem from a human donor in a cohort sampled during active COVID-19.

The CDR3 DNA sequence: TGTGCCAGCAGCCAAGGCTCGATAGCCGCCAATCAGCCCCAGCATTTT. Translation: CASSQGSIAANQPQHF. The chain employs TRBV3-1 (or the pseudogene TRBV3-2) and TRBJ1-5; no clear D. The CDR3 spans 16 residues. Germline loops: CDR1 LGHDT, CDR2 YNNKEL (reference sequence). Trimming shortened V by 1 base and J by 3 bases, and 13 bases separated the two germline ends.

The rearrangement joins TRBV18 to TRBJ1-1, with a weak D call TRBD1 (6 bases). CDR1 and CDR2 from the germline V gene are KGHSH and LQKENI. V was pared by 3 bases and J by 3 bases, with 8 bases between. This CDR3 comprises 13 residues. The chain's CDR3 is CASSPYRDTEAFF. In nucleotides, the CDR3 is TGTGCCAGCTCACCTTACAGGGACACTGAAGCTTTCTTT. The variable domain in full, completed from reference TRBV18 and TRBJ1-1, reads NAGVMQNPRHLVRRRGQEARLRCSPMKGHSHVYWYRQLPEEGLKFMVYLQKENIIDESGMPKERFSAEFPKEGPSILRIQQVVRGDSAAYFCASSPYRDTEAFFGQGTRLTVV.

The chain has TRBV11-2 and TRBJ2-2; 7 bases fit TRBD1. With 1 base clipped from V and 7 bases from J, the junction kept 6 bases outside the gene matches. Germline-derived CDR1 and CDR2 are SGHAT and FQNNGV. The CDR3 is 15 amino acids. CDR3 in DNA: TGTGCCAGCAGCTTAGTTCCAGGGGGAAGCGGGGAGCTGTTTTTT. Protein product: CASSLVPGGSGELFF. Combining the CDR3 with reference TRBV11-2 and TRBJ2-2 gives the whole variable domain EAGVAQSPRYKIIEKRQSVAFWCNPISGHATLYWYQQILGQGPKLLIQFQNNGVVDDSQLPKDRFSAERLKGVDSTLKIQPAKLEDSAVYLCASSLVPGGSGELFFGEGSRLTVL.

The CDR3 here is CASSEWQGVNTEAFF. The CDR3 nucleotides are TGTGCCAGCAGTGAATGGCAGGGGGTGAACACTGAAGCTTTCTTT. The V and J genes are TRBV25-1 and TRBJ1-1; 7 nucleotides agree with TRBD1. The CDR3 loop spans 15 amino acids. V lost 1 base to trimming and J lost 0 bases; unmatched junction nucleotides: 2. CDR1 and CDR2 from the germline V gene are MGHDK and SYGVNS.

The rearrangement links TRBV10-3 to TRBJ2-1, with TRBD2 as a possible D gene (6 bases). Germline lookup yields CDR1 ENHRY and CDR2 SYGVKD. Between the trimmed V and J ends, which lost 10 bases and 9 bases, there was a span of 19 bases. The CDR3 totals 13 residues. The chain's CDR3 is CATLGMAGGEQFF. In nucleotides, the CDR3 is TGTGCCACCCTTGGGATGGCCGGGGGTGAGCAGTTCTTC.

CDR3 in amino acids: CASSSLGRLGTIYF. The CDR3 nucleotides are TGTGCCAGCAGCTCCCTAGGTCGGTTGGGCACCATATATTTT. The V and J genes are TRBV14 and TRBJ1-3, with D hard to call. V dropped 5 bases and J dropped 9 bases, with 17 bases sitting between them. Germline V CDR1 and CDR2: SGHDN, FVKESK. This CDR3 region has 14 residues.

The genes are TRBV30 and TRBJ1-1; D possibly corresponds to TRBD1 (6 bases). Trimming shortened V by 1 base and J by 2 bases, and 20 bases separated the two germline ends. Germline V CDR1 and CDR2: GTSNPN, SVGIG (reference sequence). This CDR3 region has 17 residues. CDR3 sequence (DNA): TGTGCCTGGAGTGCCGTTAACGGGGGGACAATCAACACTGAAGCTTTCTTT. This encodes CAWSAVNGGTINTEAFF. The full variable domain, rest sourced from reference TRBV30 and TRBJ1-1, is SQTIHQWPATLVQPVGSPLSLECTVEGTSNPNLYWYRQAAGRGLQLLFYSVGIGQISSEVPQNLSASRPQDRQFILSSKKLLLSDSGFYLCAWSAVNGGTINTEAFFGQGTRLTVV.

This chain links TRBV19 with TRBJ2-3, with D possibly TRBD2 on 5 matching bases. The CDR3 runs to 15 residues. Trimming pared 5 bases from V and 5 bases from J, leaving 17 bases between. CDR1 is LNHDA and CDR2 is SQIVND in the germline V gene (reference sequence). CDR3 sequence reads: CASSWSGIGLDTQYF. DNA for the CDR3: TGTGCCAGTAGTTGGAGCGGTATTGGTTTAGATACGCAGTATTTT. The full variable domain, rest sourced from reference TRBV19 and TRBJ2-3, is DGGITQSPKYLFRKEGQNVTLSCEQNLNHDAMYWYRQDPGQGLRLIYYSQIVNDFQKGDIAEGYSVSREKKESFPLTVTSAQKNPTAFYLCASSWSGIGLDTQYFGPGTRLTVL.

J is TRBJ2-2 and V is TRBV14; D might be TRBD1 (6 bases). CDR3 length: 13 residues. CDR1 is SGHDN and CDR2 is FVKESK in the germline V gene. Trimming shortened V by 4 bases and J by 6 bases, and 9 bases separated the two germline ends. The CDR3 DNA follows: TGTGCCAGCAGCCCAGACAGGCCCGGGGAGCTGTTTTTT. It codes for CASSPDRPGELFF.